These 20 T cell receptor beta chains came from one sample sequenced in a study of CD8 T cells in Susac syndrome. Reverse transcription of about 0.45 to 1 ug RNA was performed with random hexamers. TCRdb itself ran the immunoSEQ multiplex PCR reads through MiXCR, one entry per CDR3 protein. Among roughly 250,000 distinct CDR3 sequences, 90% to 96% were seen once, and the ten largest hold approximately 0.1%. The sample was CD4+ T cells from PBMCs. The receptors originated from a human donor with Susac syndrome.

The chain recombines TRBV30 with TRBJ1-1; weak D call: TRBD1 (5 bases). Germline CDR1 is GTSNPN and CDR2 is SVGIG (reference sequence). Between the trimmed V and J ends, which lost 1 base and 7 bases, there was a span of 16 bases. This CDR3 region has 14 residues. The CDR3 region is CAWSGLYEGLEAFF. DNA of the CDR3: TGTGCCTGGAGTGGCCTCTATGAGGGGCTTGAAGCTTTCTTT.

The chain joins TRBV7-8 to TRBJ2-3; maybe TRBD1 (7 bases). The germline gives CDR1 SGHVS, CDR2 FQNEAQ. The V end lost 2 bases, the J end lost 6 bases, and 15 bases lay between the germline ends. The CDR3 is made up of 15 amino acids. For the CDR3, the DNA is TGTGCCAGCAGCTTAAGCAGGGGGAGGCCGGATACGCAGTATTTT. It codes for CASSLSRGRPDTQYF. The entire variable domain, with the rest obtained from reference TRBV7-8 and TRBJ2-3, is as follows: GAGVSQSPRYKVAKRGQDVALRCDPISGHVSLFWYQQALGQGPEFLTYFQNEAQLDKSGLPSDRFFAERPEGSVSTLKIQRTQQEDSAVYLCASSLSRGRPDTQYFGPGTRLTVL.

The chain recombines TRBV28 with TRBJ2-4, with D perhaps given as TRBD1 or TRBD2 (5 bases each). Germline CDR1 and CDR2: MDHEN and SYDVKM. The V gene lost 6 bases and the J gene lost 7 bases, with 13 bases spanning the gap. The CDR3 sequence is 13 residues long. The CDR3 nucleotides are TGTGCCAGCAGGGCTCAGGGAGTCAACATTCAGTACTTC. Translated, it gives CASRAQGVNIQYF.

Details on this clonotype: At one boundary the junction diverges from the germline segment, which might be a read error. The rearrangement joins TRBV7-7 to TRBJ2-1, with D uncertain. This CDR3 has 14 amino acids. Germline values: CDR1 SSHAT, CDR2 FNYEAQ (reference sequence). DNA for the CDR3: TGTGCTAGCAGTCATTTCCAACGGTATGATGAGCAGTTCTTC. This encodes CASSHFQRYDEQFF.

Here the CDR3 DNA reads TGTGCCAGCGGACCGGACCAGGACACTTATGGCTACACCTTC. Its translation: CASGPDQDTYGYTF. The gene calls are TRBV18 and TRBJ1-2; a weak D match, TRBD1 (5 bases). V lost 8 bases and J lost 5, with 18 bases in between. CDR1 is KGHSH, CDR2 LQKENI, per germline. This CDR3 comprises 14 residues.

The rearrangement joins TRBV30 to TRBJ1-2, with D possibly being TRBD1 (5 bases). Germline loops: CDR1 GTSNPN, CDR2 SVGIG (reference sequence). This CDR3 comprises 12 residues. V was shortened by 5 bases and J by 8 bases, with 15 bases between the two germline ends. CDR3 in amino acids: CAWLDQGRGYTF. For the CDR3, the DNA is TGTGCCTGGCTCGACCAGGGACGCGGCTACACCTTC. The entire variable domain, with the rest obtained from reference TRBV30 and TRBJ1-2, is as follows: SQTIHQWPATLVQPVGSPLSLECTVEGTSNPNLYWYRQAAGRGLQLLFYSVGIGQISSEVPQNLSASRPQDRQFILSSKKLLLSDSGFYLCAWLDQGRGYTFGSGTRLTVV.

The CDR3 sequence: CASSVEAGGRYYGYTF. The CDR3 nucleotides read TGTGCCAGCAGCGTAGAGGCTGGGGGGCGATACTATGGCTACACCTTC. V usage is TRBV9 and J usage is TRBJ1-2, with D possibly matching TRBD1 (6 bases). Germline values: CDR1 SGDLS, CDR2 YYNGEE. V lost 0 bases, J lost 3 bases, and 15 bases lay in between. The CDR3 sequence is 16 residues long.

This sequence joins TRBV21-1 and TRBJ2-5; the D call TRBD2 from the table was never checked on the DNA. TRBV21-1 is listed as a pseudogene. The CDR3 covers 11 residues. The CDR3 bases are TGTGCCAGCCCCCCCCCGGAGACCCAGTACTTC. Amino acids: CASPPPETQYF.

The chain combines TRBV29-1 with TRBJ1-4, with 12 bases fitting TRBD1. The germline CDR1 and CDR2 sequences are SQVTM and ANQGSEA. The CDR3 totals 12 residues. J was trimmed by 8 bases and V by 7 bases; bases with no gene match: 2. As DNA, the CDR3 is TGCAGCGGGGGGACAGGGGGCGAAAAACTGTTTTTT. Protein sequence: CSGGTGGEKLFF.

V and J are TRBV3-1 and TRBJ2-5, with 12 nucleotides matching TRBD2. Trimming at V came to 4 bases and at J to 4 bases, leaving 10 bases not matched to a gene. The germline V gene has CDR1 LGHDT and CDR2 YNNKEL (reference sequence). The CDR3 loop spans 17 amino acids. For the CDR3, the DNA is TGTGCCAGCAGCCGGACTAGCGGGACCTTGATAGGAGAGACCCAGTACTTC. This codes for CASSRTSGTLIGETQYF.

This clonotype was seen only once. The V gene is TRBV11-2, the J gene TRBJ2-4; perhaps TRBD2 as D (5 bases). The CDR3 sequence is 15 residues long. V was cut by 7 bases and J by 2 bases, with 15 bases left in between. The germline gives CDR1 SGHAT, CDR2 FQNNGV. Here the CDR3 DNA reads TGTGCCAGCACAACCCTCCGGGGTTCCAAAAACATTCAGTACTTC. This sequence encodes CASTTLRGSKNIQYF.

V is TRBV5-1 and J is TRBJ2-7, with 9 bases that match TRBD2. Germline V gene sequence: CDR1 SGHRS, CDR2 YFSETQ. The ends lost 0 bases at V and 4 bases at J; junction bases unmatched: 8. The length of the CDR3 is 16 residues. The CDR3: CASSLAGTSWSYEQYF. DNA for the CDR3: TGCGCCAGCAGCTTGGCCGGGACTAGCTGGTCGTACGAGCAGTACTTC.

The rearrangement joins TRBV5-1 to TRBJ2-5; 11 positions match TRBD2. J gave up 3 bases and V 1 base, and 5 bases lay outside the gene matches. CDR1 and CDR2 (germline): SGHRS, YFSETQ. CDR3 size: 16 residues. CDR3 DNA sequence: TGCGCCAGCAGCTTGAGTCTAGCGGGAGGAGAAGAGACCCAGTACTTC. Its translation: CASSLSLAGGEETQYF.

This chain connects TRBV29-1 to TRBJ2-7; no firm D call. V gave up 0 bases and J gave up 2 bases, with 11 bases separating them. The CDR3 runs to 14 residues. CDR1 and CDR2 from the germline V gene are SQVTM and ANQGSEA. CDR3 sequence (DNA): TGCAGCGTTGAAGATAGCAGCCAGGCCTACGAGCAGTACTTC. It translates to CSVEDSSQAYEQYF.

The chain uses TRBV20-1 and TRBJ1-1; 8 bases align to TRBD1. CDR3 length: 13 residues. The V and J ends lost 6 bases and 4 bases, in that order; junction bases with no gene match: 7. The germline CDR1 and CDR2 sequences are DFQATT and SNEGSKA (reference sequence). The CDR3: CSAPRQGSTEAFF. CDR3 in DNA: TGCAGTGCGCCCAGACAGGGGTCCACTGAAGCTTTCTTT.

The chain is built from TRBV2 and TRBJ2-6, with D unclear. The CDR3 totals 16 residues. V dropped 3 bases and J dropped 2 bases, with 11 bases sitting between them. Germline values: CDR1 SNHLY, CDR2 FYNNEI. The DNA of the CDR3 is TGTGCCAGCAGTGACCTCGGGCCAGCTGGGGCCAACGTCCTGACTTTC. Translating gives CASSDLGPAGANVLTF.

The chain recombines TRBV9 with TRBJ1-2, with D hard to call. Germline CDR1 reads SGDLS; CDR2 reads YYNGEE. Trimming took 6 bases from V and 4 from J, leaving 13 bases between them. This CDR3 is built from 13 residues. CDR3 residues: CASNFGPIYGYTF. DNA for the CDR3: TGTGCCAGCAATTTTGGACCGATCTATGGCTACACCTTC.

The DNA of the CDR3 is TGTGCCAGCAGCCCAATTGAGACTAGCCGGGACAATGAGCAGTTCTTC. Its protein product is CASSPIETSRDNEQFF. V usage is TRBV11-1 and J usage is TRBJ2-1, with TRBD2 matching 7 bases. The germline V gene encodes CDR1 SGHAT and CDR2 FQDESV (reference sequence). The J segment lost 5 bases and the V segment lost 5 bases, leaving 12 bases of the junction unmatched. This CDR3 contains 16 residues.

Details on this clonotype: Relative to the germline gene, one junction end is altered; a read error may explain this. J is TRBJ1-1 and V is TRBV7-7; no clear D. Germline V gene sequence: CDR1 SSHAT, CDR2 FNYEAQ (reference sequence). CDR3 size: 13 residues. The CDR3: CASSVDQNTEAFF. DNA for the CDR3: TGTGCTAGCAGCGTAGACCAAAACACTGAAGCTTTCTTT.

The J gene is TRBJ2-3, the V gene TRBV5-4; D is perhaps TRBD1 (6 bases). V was clipped by 4 bases and J by 6 bases, with 12 bases between them. Germline assignment: CDR1 SGHNT and CDR2 YYREEE (reference sequence). This CDR3 spans 13 amino acids. CDR3 sequence (DNA): TGTGCCAGCAGCCTCGGGACATCGGATACGCAGTATTTT. Protein product: CASSLGTSDTQYF.